This TCR beta chain comes out of a study of cytomegalovirus exposure and HLA in healthy donors. This clone showed up just a few times. Its target is not known. V dropped 3 bases and J dropped 9; count of bases not matched to a gene: 6. CDR1 and CDR2 from the germline V gene are ENHRY and SYGVKD. This CDR3 spans 15 amino acids. Researchers ran the PCR with 60 Vbeta and 13 Jbeta primers. Produced via immunoSEQ multiplex PCR; TCRdb's table is partial and in-frame only. This sample has fewer than 150,000 clones, with roughly 80% found just once. Study-level results: In a later analysis, the majority of CMV-associated beta chains seemingly showed HLA restriction.

The rearrangement joins TRBV10-3 to TRBJ1-6, with 9 bases aligning to TRBD1. Sequencing was performed on PBMCs. The clonotype originates from a middle-aged woman in good health and CMV-seronegative. CDR3 residues: CAISDGTGQVSPLHF. CDR3 DNA: TGTGCCATCAGTGATGGGACAGGGCAGGTTTCACCCCTCCACTTT.